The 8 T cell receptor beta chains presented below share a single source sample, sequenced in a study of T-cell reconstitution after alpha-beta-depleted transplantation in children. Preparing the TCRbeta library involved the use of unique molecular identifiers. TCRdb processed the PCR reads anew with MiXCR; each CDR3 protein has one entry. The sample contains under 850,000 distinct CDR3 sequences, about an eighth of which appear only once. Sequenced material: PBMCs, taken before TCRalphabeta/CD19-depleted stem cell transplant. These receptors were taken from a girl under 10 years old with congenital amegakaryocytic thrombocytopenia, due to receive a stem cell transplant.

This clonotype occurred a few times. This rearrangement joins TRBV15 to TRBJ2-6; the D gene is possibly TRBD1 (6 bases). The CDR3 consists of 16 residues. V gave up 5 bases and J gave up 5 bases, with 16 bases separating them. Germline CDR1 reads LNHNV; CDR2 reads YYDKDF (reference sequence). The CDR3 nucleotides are TGTGCCACCAGCGAAGAACAGGGACCTAGGGCCAACGTCCTGACTTTC. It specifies CATSEEQGPRANVLTF.

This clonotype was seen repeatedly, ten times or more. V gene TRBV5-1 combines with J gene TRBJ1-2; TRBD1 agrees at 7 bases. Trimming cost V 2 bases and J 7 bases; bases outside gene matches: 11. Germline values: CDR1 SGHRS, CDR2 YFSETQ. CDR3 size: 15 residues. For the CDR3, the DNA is TGCGCCAGCAGCTTAACCTCCGGGACAGTGTTTGGCTACACCTTC. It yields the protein CASSLTSGTVFGYTF.

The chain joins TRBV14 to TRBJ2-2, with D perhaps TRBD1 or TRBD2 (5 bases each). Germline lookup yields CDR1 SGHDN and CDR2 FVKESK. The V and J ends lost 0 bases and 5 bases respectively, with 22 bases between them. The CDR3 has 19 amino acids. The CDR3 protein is CASSQESFLGQGRTGELFF. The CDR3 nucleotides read TGTGCCAGCAGCCAAGAGTCTTTTCTAGGACAAGGGAGAACCGGGGAGCTGTTTTTT.

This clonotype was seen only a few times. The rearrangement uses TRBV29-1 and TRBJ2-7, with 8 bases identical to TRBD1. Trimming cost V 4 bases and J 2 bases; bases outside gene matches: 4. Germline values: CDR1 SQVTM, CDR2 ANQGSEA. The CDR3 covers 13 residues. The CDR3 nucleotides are TGCAGCGTTGGACAGGGGACAGCCTACGAGCAGTACTTC. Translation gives CSVGQGTAYEQYF.

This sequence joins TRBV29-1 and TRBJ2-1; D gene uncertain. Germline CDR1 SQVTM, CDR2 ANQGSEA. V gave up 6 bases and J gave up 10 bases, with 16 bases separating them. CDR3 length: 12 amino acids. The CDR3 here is CSVTWVAWEQFF. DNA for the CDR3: TGCAGCGTAACCTGGGTAGCTTGGGAGCAGTTCTTC.

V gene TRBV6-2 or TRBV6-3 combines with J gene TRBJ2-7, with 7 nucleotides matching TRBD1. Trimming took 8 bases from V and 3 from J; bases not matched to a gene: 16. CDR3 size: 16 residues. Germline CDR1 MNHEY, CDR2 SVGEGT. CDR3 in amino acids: CASLTDRAGIDYEQYF. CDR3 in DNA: TGTGCCAGCCTAACCGACAGGGCAGGGATTGACTACGAGCAGTACTTC.

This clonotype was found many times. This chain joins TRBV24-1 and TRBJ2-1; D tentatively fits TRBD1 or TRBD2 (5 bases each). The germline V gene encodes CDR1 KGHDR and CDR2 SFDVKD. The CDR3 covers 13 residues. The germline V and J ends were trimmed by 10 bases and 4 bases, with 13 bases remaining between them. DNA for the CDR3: TGTGCCACGGGGGACGGGGAATACAATGAGCAGTTCTTC. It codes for CATGDGEYNEQFF.

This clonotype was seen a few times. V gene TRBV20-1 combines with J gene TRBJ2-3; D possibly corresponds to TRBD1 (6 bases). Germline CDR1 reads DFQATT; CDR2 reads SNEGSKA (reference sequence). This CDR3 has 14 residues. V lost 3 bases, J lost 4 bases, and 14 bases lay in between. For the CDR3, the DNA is TGCAGTGCTAGTTGGGGCAGGGGAGCAGATACGCAGTATTTT. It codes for CSASWGRGADTQYF.